This is a list of T cell receptor beta chains from one sample in a study of tumor-infiltrating lymphocytes in primary liver carcinoma. MiXCR, applied by TCRdb to the multiplex PCR reads, yields one record per CDR3 protein. The data hold about 190,000 distinct CDR3 sequences, with around four fifths observed a single time. Sequenced sample: tumor tissue from primary liver carcinoma. The receptors were gathered from a middle-aged man with primary liver carcinoma and hepatitis B virus infection. Both conserved end residues are part of each CDR3. The D gene is left open where the match is weak. Not all rows give a size; the values are once, few, many and, for expanded clones, a class.

V gene	clone size	D gene	CDR3 length	J gene	CDR3 DNA	CDR3 protein
TRBV29-1	.	TRBD2	15	TRBJ2-1	TGCAGAGTTGACGGGACTAGCGGGAGGGCATGGGAGCAGTCCTTC	CRVDGTSGRAWEQSF
TRBV5-5	.	TRBD2	17	TRBJ2-3	TGTGGCAGCAGCCCGACCGGGACTAGCTGGTGTGGAGATACGCAGTATTTT	CGSSPTGTSWCGDTQYF
TRBV29-1	.	.	14	TRBJ2-7	TGCAGCGTTATAGCCGGGGTCCCTGGATACGAGCAGTACTTC	CSVIAGVPGYEQYF
TRBV29-1	.	.	11	TRBJ2-3	TGCAGTCCCTGGCATGCAGATACGCAGTATTTT	CSPWHADTQYF
TRBV7-9	many	.	13	TRBJ2-7	TGTGCCAGCAGCACCTCTAGCGTCTACGAGCAGTACTTC	CASSTSSVYEQYF
TRBV12-3/TRBV12-4	.	.	15	TRBJ1-5	TGTGCCAGCACGCCGGGCATTGCAATAAATCAGCCCCAGCATTTT	CASTPGIAINQPQHF
TRBV7-3	.	TRBD1	16	TRBJ2-2	TGTGCCAGCAGCATACAAGGGGGCTCGAACACCTGGGAGCTGTTTTTT	CASSIQGGSNTWELFF
TRBV29-1	.	TRBD1	14	TRBJ1-1	TGCATCGTGCGACCGGGACAGGGGTTTGGTGAAGCCTTCTTT	CIVRPGQGFGEAFF
TRBV6-2/TRBV6-3	.	TRBD1	14	TRBJ2-7	TGTGCCAGCAGACTACGAGACAGGGCCCACGAGCAGTACTTC	CASRLRDRAHEQYF
TRBV4-3	.	.	13	TRBJ2-5	TGCTCCAGCAGGCAGGATTTGGGGGAGACCCAGTACTTC	CSSRQDLGETQYF
TRBV28	.	.	13	TRBJ2-1	TGTGCCAGCAGGACTCTGCTGGACAATGAGCAGTTCTTC	CASRTLLDNEQFF
TRBV11-2	.	.	15	TRBJ2-5	TGTGCCAGCAGCCCCCGGTCTGCCCCAGCGGTGACCCAGTACTTC	CASSPRSAPAVTQYF
TRBV28	.	.	13	TRBJ2-3	TGTGCCAGCAGTGTAGGAGGCAGGTATACGCAGTATTTT	CASSVGGRYTQYF
TRBV6-1	once	TRBD1	16	TRBJ2-7	TGTGCCAACATCCCCCAACCGGGACAGGGGGATTACGAGGAGTACTTC	CANIPQPGQGDYEEYF
TRBV12-3/TRBV12-4	.	.	15	TRBJ2-1	TGTGCCAGCAGCCCCTTAGCGGTCTGCTACAATGAGCAGTTCTTC	CASSPLAVCYNEQFF
TRBV5-4	.	TRBD2	18	TRBJ2-5	TGTGCCAGCAGTTTGGGACAAGCGGGAGCGGGACCCCAAGAGAACCAGTACTTC	CASSLGQAGAGPQENQYF
TRBV29-1	once	TRBD1	14	TRBJ2-3	TGCAGCGTTGAAGGGACAGGGGGCACAGATACACGGTATTTT	CSVEGTGGTDTRYF
TRBV10-3	.	.	13	TRBJ2-1	TGTACCATCCGAGGGACTCAAGTCAATGAGCAGTCCTTC	CTIRGTQVNEQSF
TRBV14	.	TRBD1	16	TRBJ2-1	TGTGCCAGCAGTCATCAACAGGGGGGTCGGTTAAATGAGCAGTTCTTC	CASSHQQGGRLNEQFF
TRBV6-2/TRBV6-3	.	.	11	TRBJ2-1	TGTGCCAGTAGTTGGAGGGATGAGCACTTCTTC	CASSWRDEHFF
TRBV12-3/TRBV12-4	.	.	15	TRBJ2-3	TGTGCCAACAGTAAGGGGAACAGGGGCACAGATACGCAGTATTTT	CANSKGNRGTDTQYF
TRBV29-1	.	.	12	TRBJ1-1	TGCAGCGTTGACGGGGGTCCCAGGGAAGCTCTCTTT	CSVDGGPREALF
TRBV11-3	.	.	14	TRBJ2-1	TGTGCCAGCAGCTTATTCGTCTCGAATAATGAGCAGTTCTTC	CASSLFVSNNEQFF
TRBV6-5	.	.	17	TRBJ2-1	TGTGCCAGCAGACCACCTGGACTATTGGGGATCTACAATGAGCAGTTCTTC	CASRPPGLLGIYNEQFF